Listed here is a single T cell receptor beta chain. Authors' data handling: Estimation of nucleated cell counts was performed using reference gene primer amplification. TCRdb's table, derived via immunoSEQ multiplex PCR, lists solely in-frame clones and lacks some. V and J calls and clone size come straight from that table; D and trimming were deduced from the DNA. The sample consists of approximately 290,000 clones, 75% to 90% of them appearing once. These data belong to a study of blood T cell repertoires in COVID-19. Study information: COVID-19 samples collected from the United States, Italy and Spain covered acute and convalescent phases. T cells, B-cell-depleted T cells, or PBMCs supplied cDNA or gDNA.

Unmatched junction bases numbered 7, after V lost 0 bases and J lost 5 bases. The germline CDR1 and CDR2 sequences are LGHDT and YNNKEL (reference sequence). The CDR3 sequence is 17 residues long. The sample was peripheral blood. This receptor was taken from an older woman with acute or convalescent COVID-19. The chain recombines TRBV3-1 (or the pseudogene TRBV3-2) with TRBJ2-7; 13 bases match TRBD2. The CDR3 bases are TGTGCCAGCAGCCAAGATCGGAGGACTAGCGGGAGCAACGAGCAGTACTTC. Translated, it gives CASSQDRRTSGSNEQYF.